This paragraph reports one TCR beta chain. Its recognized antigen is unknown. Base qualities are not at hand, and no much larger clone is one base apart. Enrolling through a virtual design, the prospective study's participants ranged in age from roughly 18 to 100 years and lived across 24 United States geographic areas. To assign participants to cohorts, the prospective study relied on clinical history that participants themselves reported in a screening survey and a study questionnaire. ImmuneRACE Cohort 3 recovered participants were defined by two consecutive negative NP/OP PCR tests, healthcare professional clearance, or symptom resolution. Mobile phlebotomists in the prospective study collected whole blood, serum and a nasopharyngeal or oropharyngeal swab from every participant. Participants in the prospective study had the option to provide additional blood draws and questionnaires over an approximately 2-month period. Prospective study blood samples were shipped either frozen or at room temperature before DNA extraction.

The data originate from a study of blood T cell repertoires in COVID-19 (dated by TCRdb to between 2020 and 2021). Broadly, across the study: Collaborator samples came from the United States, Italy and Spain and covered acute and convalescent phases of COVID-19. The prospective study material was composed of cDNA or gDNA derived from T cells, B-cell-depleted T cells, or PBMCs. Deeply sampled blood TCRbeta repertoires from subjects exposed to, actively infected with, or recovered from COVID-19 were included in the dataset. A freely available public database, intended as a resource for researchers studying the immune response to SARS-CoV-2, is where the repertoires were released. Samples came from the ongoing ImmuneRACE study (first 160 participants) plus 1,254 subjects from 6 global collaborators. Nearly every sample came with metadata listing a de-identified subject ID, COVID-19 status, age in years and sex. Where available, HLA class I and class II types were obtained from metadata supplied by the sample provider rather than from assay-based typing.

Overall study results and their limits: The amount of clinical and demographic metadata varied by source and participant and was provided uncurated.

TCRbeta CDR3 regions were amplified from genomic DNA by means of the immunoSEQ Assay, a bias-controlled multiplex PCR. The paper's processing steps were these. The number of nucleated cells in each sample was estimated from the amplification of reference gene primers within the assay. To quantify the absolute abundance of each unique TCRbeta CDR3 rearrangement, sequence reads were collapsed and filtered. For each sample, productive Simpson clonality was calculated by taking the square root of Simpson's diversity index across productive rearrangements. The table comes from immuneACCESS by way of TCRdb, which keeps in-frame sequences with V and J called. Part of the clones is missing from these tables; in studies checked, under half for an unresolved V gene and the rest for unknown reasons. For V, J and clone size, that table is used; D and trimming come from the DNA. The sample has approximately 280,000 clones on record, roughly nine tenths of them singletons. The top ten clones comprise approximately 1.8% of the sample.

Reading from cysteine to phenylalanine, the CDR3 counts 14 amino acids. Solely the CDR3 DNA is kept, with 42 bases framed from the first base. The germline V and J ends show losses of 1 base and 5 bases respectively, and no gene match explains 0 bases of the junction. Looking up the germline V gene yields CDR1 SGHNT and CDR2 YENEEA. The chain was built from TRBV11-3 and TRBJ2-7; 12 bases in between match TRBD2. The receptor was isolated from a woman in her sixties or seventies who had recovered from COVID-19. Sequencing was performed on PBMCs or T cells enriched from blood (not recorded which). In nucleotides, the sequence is TGTGCCAGCAGCTTAGGACTAGCGGGAGACGAGCAGTACTTC. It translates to CASSLGLAGDEQYF.